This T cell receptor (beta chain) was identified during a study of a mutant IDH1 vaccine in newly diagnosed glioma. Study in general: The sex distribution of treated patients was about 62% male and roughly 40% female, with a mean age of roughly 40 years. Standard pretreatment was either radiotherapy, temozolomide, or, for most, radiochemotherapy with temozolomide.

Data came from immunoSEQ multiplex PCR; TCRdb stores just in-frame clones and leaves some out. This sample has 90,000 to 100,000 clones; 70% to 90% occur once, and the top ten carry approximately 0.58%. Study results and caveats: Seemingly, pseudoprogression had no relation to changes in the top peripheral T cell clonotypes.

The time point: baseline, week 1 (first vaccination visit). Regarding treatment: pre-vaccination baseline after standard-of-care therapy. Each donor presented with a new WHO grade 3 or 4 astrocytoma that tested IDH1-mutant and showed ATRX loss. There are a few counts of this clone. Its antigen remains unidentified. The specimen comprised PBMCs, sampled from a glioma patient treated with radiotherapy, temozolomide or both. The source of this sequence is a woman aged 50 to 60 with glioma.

The CDR3 sequence is CAWRSLRRNTEAFF. The CDR3 DNA sequence: TGTGCCTGGAGATCTCTACGACGGAACACTGAAGCTTTCTTT. The chain carries TRBV30 and TRBJ1-1; D gene ambiguous. The CDR3 sequence is 14 residues long. Trimming removed 3 bases at V and 1 base at J, with 12 bases between. Looked up from germline, CDR1 is GTSNPN and CDR2 is SVGIG (reference sequence).